Listed here are 25 T cell receptor beta chains from one sample, sequenced in a study of response to subunit inactivated influenza vaccine. TCRdb itself ran the RT-PCR reads through MiXCR, one entry per CDR3 protein. The sample lists about 650,000 distinct CDR3 sequences; 14% were seen once. The material sequenced was PBMCs from blood, taken around 15 days before vaccination. These receptors all stem from a man aged 45 to 65 who received an inactivated influenza vaccine.

This clonotype was seen more than once but under ten times. DNA of the CDR3: TGCAGTGCCGTTACTAGCTTTCTCACAGATACGCAGTATTTT. Amino acids: CSAVTSFLTDTQYF. The chain joins TRBV20-1 to TRBJ2-3; a weak D match, TRBD2 (6 bases). V dropped 6 bases and J dropped 2 bases, with 15 bases sitting between them. The germline gives CDR1 DFQATT, CDR2 SNEGSKA (reference sequence). The CDR3 has 14 residues.

About this clonotype itself: The junction shows a germline mismatch at one end, possibly a read error. V and J are TRBV20-1 and TRBJ2-1, with 8 positions matching TRBD2. Looked up from germline, CDR1 is DFQATT and CDR2 is SNEGSKA (reference sequence). The CDR3 consists of 14 residues. The chain's CDR3 is CSAKRRSGARGSVF. CDR3 bases: TGCAGTGCTAAAAGGCGTAGCGGGGCCCGGGGGAGTGTCTTC.

This clonotype was counted many times. The chain couples TRBV5-1 to TRBJ2-7; D gene ambiguous. Looked up from germline, CDR1 is SGHRS and CDR2 is YFSETQ. The CDR3 sequence is 14 residues long. With 0 bases removed from V and 1 base from J, the gap between germline ends came to 8 bases. The CDR3 region is CASSLDPESYEQYF. For the CDR3, the DNA is TGCGCCAGCAGCTTGGACCCCGAATCCTACGAGCAGTACTTC.

The J gene is TRBJ2-7, the V gene TRBV12-3 or TRBV12-4; 7 bases are shared with TRBD1. The CDR3 contains 12 residues. J gave up 8 bases and V 6 bases, and 7 bases lay outside the gene matches. The DNA for the CDR3 is TGTGCCAGCAGCCGAGACAGGGTTCAGCAGTACTTC. This translates into CASSRDRVQQYF.

The chain combines TRBV11-2 with TRBJ2-4; 10 bases match TRBD2. With V trimmed by 5 bases and J by 8 bases, 9 bases remained unmatched. Germline lookup yields CDR1 SGHAT and CDR2 FQNNGV. The CDR3 is 15 residues long. CDR3 in amino acids: CASSLGLARGDIQYF. CDR3 DNA: TGTGCCAGCAGCCTGGGACTAGCGAGAGGAGACATTCAGTACTTC.

The chain joins TRBV5-1 to TRBJ1-1; 7 bases map to TRBD1. The CDR3 extends over 14 amino acids. Germline V gene data show CDR1 as SGHRS and CDR2 as YFSETQ. Losses at the gene ends were 4 bases for V and 5 bases for J; bases not matched to a gene: 8. The CDR3 reads CASSPQQGGTEAFF. The CDR3 region has the DNA TGCGCCAGCAGCCCGCAGCAGGGGGGGACTGAAGCTTTCTTT.

This clonotype came up a few times. This sequence joins TRBV7-8 and TRBJ2-1; TRBD2 matches 7 bases. The CDR3 extends over 16 amino acids. Germline V lookup: CDR1 SGHVS, CDR2 FQNEAQ. V was pared by 5 bases and J by 2 bases, with 9 bases of the junction left unmatched. The CDR3 bases are TGTGCCAGCAGCCGTTTACGCGGGAGAGCCTACAATGAGCAGTTCTTC. Protein sequence: CASSRLRGRAYNEQFF.

The chain employs TRBV6-4 and TRBJ1-5, with TRBD1 matching 9 bases. The length of the CDR3 is 14 residues. CDR1 and CDR2 from the germline V gene are MRHNA and SNTAGT. V dropped 5 bases and J dropped 6; count of bases not matched to a gene: 5. The CDR3 spells CASSRDRATQPQHF. In DNA, the CDR3 is TGTGCCAGCAGTCGGGACAGGGCGACTCAGCCCCAGCATTTT.

This clonotype turned up a few times. This rearrangement joins TRBV4-3 to TRBJ2-2, with D unclear. Trimming pared 4 bases from V and 5 bases from J, leaving 11 bases between. Germline V gene sequence: CDR1 LGHNA, CDR2 YSLEER. The CDR3 is 14 residues long. The CDR3 protein is CASSPPQRTGELFF. CDR3 sequence (DNA): TGCGCCAGCAGCCCCCCGCAGCGTACCGGGGAGCTGTTTTTT.

The chain employs TRBV5-5 and TRBJ2-7; 10 nucleotides agree with TRBD2. Germline CDR1 SGHKS, CDR2 YYEKEE (reference sequence). CDR3 length: 14 amino acids. V dropped 0 bases and J dropped 4; count of bases not matched to a gene: 1. The CDR3 region has the DNA TGTGCCAGCAGCTTGGCTAGCGGGAGATACGAGCAGTACTTC. Protein sequence: CASSLASGRYEQYF.

This clonotype was seen more than once but under ten times. The chain couples TRBV27 to TRBJ1-2, with D unresolved. Germline CDR1 is MNHEY and CDR2 is SMNVEV (reference sequence). CDR3 length: 13 amino acids. The germline V and J ends were trimmed by 6 bases and 7 bases, with 15 bases remaining between them. The CDR3 spells CASSPTGRFGYTF. The CDR3 DNA reads as TGTGCCAGCAGCCCAACGGGCCGCTTTGGCTACACCTTC.

The genes are TRBV9 and TRBJ2-7; TRBD1 aligns across 11 bases. The CDR3 is 15 residues long. Per germline, CDR1 SGDLS and CDR2 YYNGEE. The V and J ends lost 0 bases and 3 bases, in that order; junction bases with no gene match: 2. CDR3 DNA sequence: TGTGCCAGCAGCGTAGGGGGGACAGGGGGCTACGAGCAGTACTTC. Amino acids: CASSVGGTGGYEQYF.

This rearrangement joins TRBV6-5 to TRBJ2-2; 7 bases are a match to TRBD2. The CDR3 has 14 residues. Germline assignment: CDR1 MNHEY and CDR2 SVGAGI. Losses at the gene ends were 2 bases for V and 8 bases for J; bases not matched to a gene: 5. This CDR3 reads CASSYVRGSGELFF. The CDR3 DNA reads TGTGCCAGCAGTTACGTGCGGGGGTCGGGGGAGCTGTTTTTT.

V and J are TRBV27 and TRBJ2-1, with 9 positions matching TRBD2. With 5 bases clipped from V and 6 bases from J, the junction kept 5 bases outside the gene matches. Germline-derived CDR1 and CDR2 are MNHEY and SMNVEV (reference sequence). CDR3 size: 14 residues. CDR3 residues: CASSLMTSGNEQFF. DNA for the CDR3: TGTGCCAGCAGTCTTATGACTAGCGGCAATGAGCAGTTCTTC.

This clonotype was seen repeatedly, ten times or more. This rearrangement joins TRBV5-6 to TRBJ2-3; 7 bases fit TRBD1. J was trimmed by 7 bases and V by 4 bases; bases with no gene match: 12. CDR1 is SGHDT and CDR2 is YYEEEE in the germline V gene. There are 15 residues in the CDR3. The CDR3 DNA follows: TGTGCCAGCAGCCTACGACAGGGTTCGCGGCATACGCAGTATTTT. It specifies CASSLRQGSRHTQYF.

The chain has TRBV20-1 and TRBJ1-6; TRBD1 agrees at 8 bases. The CDR3 length is 16 residues. The germline V gene encodes CDR1 DFQATT and CDR2 SNEGSKA (reference sequence). V lost 1 base to trimming and J lost 6 bases; unmatched junction nucleotides: 8. The chain's CDR3 is CSARGRQGAANSPLHF. The CDR3 region has the DNA TGCAGTGCTAGAGGGAGGCAGGGGGCTGCTAATTCACCCCTCCACTTT.

The genes are TRBV4-1 and TRBJ2-2, with D possibly matching TRBD2 (7 bases). Trimming removed 1 base from V and 6 bases from J, with 18 bases in between. The V gene's germline CDR1 is MGHRA and CDR2 YSYEKL. CDR3 length equals 17 residues. The CDR3 DNA follows: TGCGCCAGCAGCCAAGTCAAGAGGGGGGGCCAGTCCGGGGAGCTGTTTTTT. It is translated as CASSQVKRGGQSGELFF.

This clonotype was counted many times. The chain couples TRBV25-1 to TRBJ1-6; 7 bases agree with TRBD1. The ends lost 6 bases at V and 5 bases at J; junction bases unmatched: 4. CDR1 is MGHDK and CDR2 is SYGVNS in the germline V gene. The CDR3 contains 14 residues. The DNA of the CDR3 is TGTGCCAGCAGACAGACAGGGAATAATTCACCCCTCCACTTT. This encodes CASRQTGNNSPLHF.

V usage is TRBV6-2 or TRBV6-3 and J usage is TRBJ2-7, with D perhaps TRBD2 (5 bases). This CDR3 region has 15 residues. Per germline, CDR1 MNHEY and CDR2 SVGEGT. V lost 3 bases, J lost 1 base, and 13 bases lay in between. CDR3 bases: TGTGCCAGCAGTTATTCCGGGATAAGATCCTACGAGCAGTACTTC. Translated, it gives CASSYSGIRSYEQYF.

This clonotype was detected many times. The rearrangement uses TRBV5-1 and TRBJ2-2; no reliable D call. The CDR3 covers 16 residues. Trimming left V 5 bases short and J 2 bases short, with 16 bases between. CDR1 SGHRS and CDR2 YFSETQ come from the germline V gene. CDR3 coding DNA: TGCGCCAGCAGTCTAAAAAACGTACTTAACACCGGGGAGCTGTTTTTT. This encodes CASSLKNVLNTGELFF.

This clonotype was picked up a small number of times. V gene TRBV20-1 combines with J gene TRBJ2-3; 9 bases are a match to TRBD2. The CDR3 is 16 residues long. Germline CDR1 reads DFQATT; CDR2 reads SNEGSKA (reference sequence). V shed 5 bases and J 0 bases; nucleotides not matched to a gene: 9. The CDR3 region is CSALTIAGESTDTQYF. The CDR3 DNA is TGCAGTGCTCTCACTATAGCGGGGGAGAGCACAGATACGCAGTATTTT.

This clonotype was counted a few times. The rearrangement links TRBV4-1 to TRBJ2-1, with D possibly TRBD2 on 5 matching bases. The CDR3 is made up of 17 amino acids. V was trimmed by 1 base and J by 0 bases, leaving 13 bases between them. Germline CDR1 reads MGHRA; CDR2 reads YSYEKL. As DNA, the CDR3 is TGCGCCAGCAGCCAAGGCCTCCGGGGAAGCTCCTACAATGAGCAGTTCTTC. This translates into CASSQGLRGSSYNEQFF.

The DNA for the CDR3 is TGCGCTCGCTTGAATGCCAGGGGGCTTGTCCGAGGAGATACGCAGTATTTT. Translation gives CARLNARGLVRGDTQYF. The chain carries TRBV23-1 and TRBJ2-3; 8 nucleotides match TRBD1. TRBV23-1 qualifies as an ORF whose function is uncertain. The CDR3 has 17 residues.

In this sample, this clonotype turned up many times. The J gene is TRBJ2-1, the V gene TRBV29-1; 9 bases agree with TRBD1. Germline trimming cut 4 bases from V and 8 bases from J; bases unmatched to any gene: 9. The CDR3 totals 14 residues. CDR1 is SQVTM, CDR2 ANQGSEA, per germline. The CDR3 reads CSVGPRTGVYEQFF. The CDR3 nucleotides are TGCAGCGTTGGGCCGAGGACAGGGGTTTATGAGCAGTTCTTC.

This clonotype was observed a few times. This chain connects TRBV4-1 to TRBJ2-1; 9 bases map to TRBD2. V dropped 1 base and J dropped 10; count of bases not matched to a gene: 11. The CDR3 contains 16 residues. CDR1 MGHRA and CDR2 YSYEKL come from the germline V gene. CDR3 sequence: CASSQVHAGGPWEQFF. Here the CDR3 DNA reads TGCGCCAGCAGCCAAGTTCACGCGGGGGGGCCGTGGGAGCAGTTCTTC.